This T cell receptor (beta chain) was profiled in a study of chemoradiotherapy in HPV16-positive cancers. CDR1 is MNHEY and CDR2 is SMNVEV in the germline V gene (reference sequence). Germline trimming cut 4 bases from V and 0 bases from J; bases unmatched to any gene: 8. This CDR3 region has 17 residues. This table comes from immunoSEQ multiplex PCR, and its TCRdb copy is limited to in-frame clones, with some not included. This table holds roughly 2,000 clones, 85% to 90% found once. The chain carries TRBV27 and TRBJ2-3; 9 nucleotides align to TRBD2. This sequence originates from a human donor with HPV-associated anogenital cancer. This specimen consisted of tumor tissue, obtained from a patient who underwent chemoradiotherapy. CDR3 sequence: CASSSLAGVASTDTQYF. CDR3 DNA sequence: TGTGCCAGCAGTTCCTTAGCGGGAGTGGCTAGCACAGATACGCAGTATTTT.